This T cell receptor beta chain stems from a study of T-cell memory formation after mild COVID-19. Study details: TCR clustering was largely donor specific.

One entry per CDR3 protein results from TCRdb running MiXCR on the 5' RACE reads. The sample yields some 100,000 distinct CDR3 sequences, approximately 10% seen once. V dropped 6 bases and J dropped 5 bases, with 13 bases sitting between them. The CDR3 is 12 residues long. Germline V lookup: CDR1 DFQATT, CDR2 SNEGSKA (reference sequence). The chain combines TRBV20-1 with TRBJ2-5; a weak D match, TRBD2 (5 bases). The source of this sequence is a man aged 18 to 30 who had mild COVID-19 (a few samples of this study predate the infection). Cell type and time point are not known. Sequences were obtained from PBMCs or a T cell subset sorted from them (not recorded which). CDR3 nucleotide sequence: TGCAGTGCGGATACTAGGTTGGAGACCCAGTACTTC. Its translation: CSADTRLETQYF.